The T cell receptor beta chain under discussion was sequenced for a study of T cell responses to AZD1222 COVID-19 vaccine. As for the study in general: Both about-4-week and about-12-week second-dose recipients were combined.

The CDR3 is made up of 16 amino acids. Germline V gene lookup returns CDR1 MNHEY and CDR2 SMNVEV (reference sequence). Deletions cut 9 bases from V and 0 bases from J, with 20 bases between. Turning to this clone: Its antigen is as yet unknown.

Assay: immunoSEQ multiplex PCR; the TCRdb copy retains only in-frame clones and omits some. The repertoire holds over 110,000 clones, with just under 95% as singletons. Points from the study as a whole: Among those given AZD1222, only five or six were seropositive at baseline. Donor demographics were predominantly white British with a female majority; clonal diversity may be underestimated.

The source of this sequence is an adult in good health. Sequencing used peripheral blood, obtained on day 0 of AZD1222 vaccination. This chain connects TRBV27 to TRBJ1-2, with a tentative D call TRBD1 (5 bases). CDR3 nucleotide sequence: TGTGCCAGGGAGACAGTCGTCTGCAAAGCTAACTATGGCTACACCTTC. This gives the protein CARETVVCKANYGYTF.